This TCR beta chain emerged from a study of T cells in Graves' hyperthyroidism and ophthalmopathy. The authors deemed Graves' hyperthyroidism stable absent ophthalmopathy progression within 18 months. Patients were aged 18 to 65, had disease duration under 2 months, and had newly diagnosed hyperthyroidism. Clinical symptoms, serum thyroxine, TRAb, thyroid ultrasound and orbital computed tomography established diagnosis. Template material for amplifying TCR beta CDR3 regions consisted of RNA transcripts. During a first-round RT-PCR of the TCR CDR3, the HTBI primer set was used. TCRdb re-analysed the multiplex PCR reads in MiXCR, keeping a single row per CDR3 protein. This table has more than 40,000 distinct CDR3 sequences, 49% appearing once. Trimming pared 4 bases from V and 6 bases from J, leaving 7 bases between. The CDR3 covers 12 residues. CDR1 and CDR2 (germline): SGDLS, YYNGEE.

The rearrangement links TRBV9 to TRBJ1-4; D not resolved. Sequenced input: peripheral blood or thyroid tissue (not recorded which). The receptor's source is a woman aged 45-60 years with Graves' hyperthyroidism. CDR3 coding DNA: TGTGCCAGCAGCCGACGCGATGAAAAACTGTTTTTT. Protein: CASSRRDEKLFF.